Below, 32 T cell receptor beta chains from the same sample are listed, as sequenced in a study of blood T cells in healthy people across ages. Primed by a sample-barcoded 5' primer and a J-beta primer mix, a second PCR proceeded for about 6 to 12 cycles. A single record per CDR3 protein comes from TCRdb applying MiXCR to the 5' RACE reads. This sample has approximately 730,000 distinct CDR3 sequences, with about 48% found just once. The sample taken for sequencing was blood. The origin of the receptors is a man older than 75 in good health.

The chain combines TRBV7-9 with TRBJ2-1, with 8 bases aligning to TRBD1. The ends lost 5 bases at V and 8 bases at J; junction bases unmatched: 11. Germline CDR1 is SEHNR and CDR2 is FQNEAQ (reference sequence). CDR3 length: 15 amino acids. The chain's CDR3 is CASSPTSDRGHEQFF. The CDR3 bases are TGTGCCAGCAGCCCCACCTCTGACAGGGGACATGAGCAGTTCTTC.

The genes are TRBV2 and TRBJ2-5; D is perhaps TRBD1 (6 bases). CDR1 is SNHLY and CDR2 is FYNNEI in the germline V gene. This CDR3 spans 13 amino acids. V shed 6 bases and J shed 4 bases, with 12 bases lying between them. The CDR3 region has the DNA TGTGCCAGCAGGGACACAGGGAGAGAGACCCAGTACTTC. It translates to CASRDTGRETQYF.

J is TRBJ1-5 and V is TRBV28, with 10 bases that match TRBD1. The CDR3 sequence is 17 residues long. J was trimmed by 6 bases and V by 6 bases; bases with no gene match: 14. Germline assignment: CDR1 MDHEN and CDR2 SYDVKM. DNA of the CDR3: TGTGCCAGCAGCCCGGGAGGTGGGACAGGGGACCGTCAGCCCCAGCATTTT. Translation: CASSPGGGTGDRQPQHF.

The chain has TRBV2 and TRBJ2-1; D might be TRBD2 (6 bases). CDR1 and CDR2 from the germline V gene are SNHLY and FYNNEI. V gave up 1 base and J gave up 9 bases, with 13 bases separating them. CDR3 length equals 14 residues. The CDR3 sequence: CASSEVRVSGEQFF. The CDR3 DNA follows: TGTGCCAGCAGTGAAGTACGTGTTAGCGGTGAGCAGTTCTTC.

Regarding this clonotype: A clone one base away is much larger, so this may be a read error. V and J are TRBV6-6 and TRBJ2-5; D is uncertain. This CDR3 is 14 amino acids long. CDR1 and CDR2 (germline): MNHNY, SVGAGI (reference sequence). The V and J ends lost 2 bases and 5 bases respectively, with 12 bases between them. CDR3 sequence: CASSYGHLGETQYF. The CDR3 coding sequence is TGTGCCAGCAGTTACGGCCACCTCGGGGAGACCCAGTACTTC.

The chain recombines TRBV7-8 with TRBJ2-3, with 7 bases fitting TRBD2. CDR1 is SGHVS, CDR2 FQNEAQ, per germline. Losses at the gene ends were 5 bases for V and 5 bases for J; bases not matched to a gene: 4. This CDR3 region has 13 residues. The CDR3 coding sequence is TGTGCCAGCAGCCGCGCGGGAGAAGATACGCAGTATTTT. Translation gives CASSRAGEDTQYF.

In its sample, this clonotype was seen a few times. The CDR3 is CAISERLAGVETQYF. In nucleotides, the CDR3 is TGTGCCATCAGTGAGCGACTAGCGGGAGTGGAGACCCAGTACTTC. This rearrangement joins TRBV10-3 to TRBJ2-5; 12 nucleotides line up with TRBD2. Germline V gene data show CDR1 as ENHRY and CDR2 as SYGVKD. The CDR3 totals 15 residues. The V segment lost 2 bases and the J segment 5 bases; nucleotides outside the gene matches: 3.

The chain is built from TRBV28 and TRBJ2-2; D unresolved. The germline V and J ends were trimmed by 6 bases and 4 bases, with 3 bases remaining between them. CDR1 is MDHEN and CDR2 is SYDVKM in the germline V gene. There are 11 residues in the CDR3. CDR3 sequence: CASRFTGELFF. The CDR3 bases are TGTGCCAGCAGATTCACCGGGGAGCTGTTTTTT. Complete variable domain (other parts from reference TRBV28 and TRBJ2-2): DVKVTQSSRYLVKRTGEKVFLECVQDMDHENMFWYRQDPGLGLRLIYFSYDVKMKEKGDIPEGYSVSREKKERFSLILESASTNQTSMYLCASRFTGELFFGEGSRLTVL.

DNA of the CDR3: TGTGCCAGCAGCTTAAGGGACTCAATCATAGGACCCTACAATGAGCAGTTCTTC. Its protein product is CASSLRDSIIGPYNEQFF. This rearrangement joins TRBV7-9 to TRBJ2-1; perhaps TRBD2 as D (6 bases). CDR3 size: 18 residues. Trimming took off 2 bases at V and 2 bases at J, with 19 bases between the two ends. Germline lookup yields CDR1 SEHNR and CDR2 FQNEAQ (reference sequence).

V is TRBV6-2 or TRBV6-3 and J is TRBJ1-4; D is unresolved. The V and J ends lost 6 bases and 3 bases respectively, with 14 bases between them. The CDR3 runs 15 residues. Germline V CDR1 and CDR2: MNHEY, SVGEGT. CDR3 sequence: CASSRLGGANEKLFF. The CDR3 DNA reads TGTGCCAGCAGCCGCCTTGGAGGAGCTAATGAAAAACTGTTTTTT.

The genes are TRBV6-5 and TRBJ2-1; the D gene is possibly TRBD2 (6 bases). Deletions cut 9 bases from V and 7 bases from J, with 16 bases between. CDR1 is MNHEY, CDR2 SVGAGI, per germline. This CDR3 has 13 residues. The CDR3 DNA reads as TGTGCCAGTGGGCGGGATCCCAAAAATGAGCAGTTCTTC. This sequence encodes CASGRDPKNEQFF.

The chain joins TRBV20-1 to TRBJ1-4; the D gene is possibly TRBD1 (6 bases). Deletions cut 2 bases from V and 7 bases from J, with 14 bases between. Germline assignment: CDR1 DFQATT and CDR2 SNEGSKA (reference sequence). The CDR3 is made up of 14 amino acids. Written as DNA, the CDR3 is TGCAGTGCTAGACACAGGGCATTAGGTGAAAAACTGTTTTTT. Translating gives CSARHRALGEKLFF.

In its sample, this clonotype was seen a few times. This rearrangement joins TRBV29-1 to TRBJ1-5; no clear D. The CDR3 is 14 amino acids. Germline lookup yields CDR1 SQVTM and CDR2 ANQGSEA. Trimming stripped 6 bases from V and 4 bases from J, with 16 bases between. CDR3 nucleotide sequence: TGCAGCGTGAGTATGCACGGAACAAATCAGCCCCAGCATTTT. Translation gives CSVSMHGTNQPQHF.

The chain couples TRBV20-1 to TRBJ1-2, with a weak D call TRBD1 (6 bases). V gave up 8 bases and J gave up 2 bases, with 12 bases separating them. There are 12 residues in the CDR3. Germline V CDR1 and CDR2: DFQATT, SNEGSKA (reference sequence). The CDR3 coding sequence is TGCAGTTCACCTAGGGGGAACTATGGCTACACCTTC. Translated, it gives CSSPRGNYGYTF.

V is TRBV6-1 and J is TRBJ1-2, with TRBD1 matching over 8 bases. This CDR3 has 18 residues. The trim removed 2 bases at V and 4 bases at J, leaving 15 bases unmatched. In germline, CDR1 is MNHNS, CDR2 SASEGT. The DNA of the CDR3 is TGTGCCAGCAGTGAATTATTGACCGGTCACACAGGGGGCTATGGCTACACCTTC. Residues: CASSELLTGHTGGYGYTF.

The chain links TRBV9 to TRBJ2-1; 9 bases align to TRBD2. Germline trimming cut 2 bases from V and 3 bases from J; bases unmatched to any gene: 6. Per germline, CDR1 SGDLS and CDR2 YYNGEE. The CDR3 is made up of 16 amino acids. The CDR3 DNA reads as TGTGCCAGCAGCGTGTCTAGCGGGACCAACTACAATGAGCAGTTCTTC. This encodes CASSVSSGTNYNEQFF.

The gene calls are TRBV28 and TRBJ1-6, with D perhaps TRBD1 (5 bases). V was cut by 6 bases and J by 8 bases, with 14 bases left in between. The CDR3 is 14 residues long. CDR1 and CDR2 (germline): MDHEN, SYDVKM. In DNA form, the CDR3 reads TGTGCCAGCAGGGTCCGGGACGGCTATTCACCCCTCCACTTT. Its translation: CASRVRDGYSPLHF.

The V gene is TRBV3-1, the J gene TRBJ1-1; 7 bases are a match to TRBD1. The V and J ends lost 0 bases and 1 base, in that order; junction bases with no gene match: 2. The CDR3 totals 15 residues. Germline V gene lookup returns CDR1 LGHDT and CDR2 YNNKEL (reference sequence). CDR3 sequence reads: CASSQDGTANTEAFF. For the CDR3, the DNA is TGTGCCAGCAGCCAAGACGGGACAGCGAACACTGAAGCTTTCTTT.

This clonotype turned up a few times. The CDR3 sequence: CASSPQGTYYGNEQFF. The CDR3 bases are TGTGCCAGCAGCCCCCAGGGGACCTACTATGGGAATGAGCAGTTCTTC. The chain couples TRBV3-1 to TRBJ2-1; maybe TRBD1 (6 bases). The CDR3 totals 16 residues. Trimming cost V 4 bases and J 7 bases, with 20 bases left between them. Per germline, CDR1 LGHDT and CDR2 YNNKEL (reference sequence).

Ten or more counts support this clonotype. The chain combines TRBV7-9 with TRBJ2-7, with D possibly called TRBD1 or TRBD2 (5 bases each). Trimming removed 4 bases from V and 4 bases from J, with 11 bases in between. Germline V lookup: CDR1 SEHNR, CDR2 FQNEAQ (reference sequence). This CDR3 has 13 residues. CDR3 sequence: CASSSGTGYEQYF. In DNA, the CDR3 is TGTGCCAGCAGCTCCGGGACGGGTTACGAGCAGTACTTC.

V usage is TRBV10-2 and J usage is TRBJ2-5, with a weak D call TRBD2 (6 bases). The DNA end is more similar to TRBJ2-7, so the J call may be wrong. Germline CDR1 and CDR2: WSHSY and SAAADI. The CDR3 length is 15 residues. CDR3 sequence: CASSRAAGLLYEQYF. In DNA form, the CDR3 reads TGCGCCAGCAGCCGCGCCGCGGGACTCCTCTACGAGCAGTACTTC.

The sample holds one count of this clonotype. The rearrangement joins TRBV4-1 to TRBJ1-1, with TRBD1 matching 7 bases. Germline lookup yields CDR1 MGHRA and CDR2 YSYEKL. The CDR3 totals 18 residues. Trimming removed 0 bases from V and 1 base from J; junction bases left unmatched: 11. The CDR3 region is CASSQERGLLRKNTEAFF. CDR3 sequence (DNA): TGCGCCAGCAGCCAAGAAAGGGGGCTCCTACGGAAGAACACTGAAGCTTTCTTT.

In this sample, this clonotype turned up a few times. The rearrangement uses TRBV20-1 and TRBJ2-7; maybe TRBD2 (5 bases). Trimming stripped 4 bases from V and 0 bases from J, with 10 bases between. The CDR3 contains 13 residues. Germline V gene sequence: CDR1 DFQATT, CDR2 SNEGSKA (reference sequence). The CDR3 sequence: CSAIKGSSYEQYF. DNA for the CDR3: TGCAGTGCTATCAAAGGGAGCTCCTACGAGCAGTACTTC.

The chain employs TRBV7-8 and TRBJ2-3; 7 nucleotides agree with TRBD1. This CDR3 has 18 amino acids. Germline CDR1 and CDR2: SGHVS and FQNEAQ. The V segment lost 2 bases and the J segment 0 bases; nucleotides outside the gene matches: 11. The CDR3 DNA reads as TGTGCCAGCAGCTTAATCCTCGGACAGGACTTTAGCACAGATACGCAGTATTTT. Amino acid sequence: CASSLILGQDFSTDTQYF. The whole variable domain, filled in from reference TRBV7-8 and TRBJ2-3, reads GAGVSQSPRYKVAKRGQDVALRCDPISGHVSLFWYQQALGQGPEFLTYFQNEAQLDKSGLPSDRFFAERPEGSVSTLKIQRTQQEDSAVYLCASSLILGQDFSTDTQYFGPGTRLTVL.

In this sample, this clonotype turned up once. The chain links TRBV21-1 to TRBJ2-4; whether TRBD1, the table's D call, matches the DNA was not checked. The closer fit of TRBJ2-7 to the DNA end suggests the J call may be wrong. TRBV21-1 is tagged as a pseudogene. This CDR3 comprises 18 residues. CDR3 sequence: CASSRGQGINPHLSEQYF. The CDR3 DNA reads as TGTGCCAGCAGCAGGGGACAGGGGATCAACCCTCACCTCAGCGAGCAGTACTTC.

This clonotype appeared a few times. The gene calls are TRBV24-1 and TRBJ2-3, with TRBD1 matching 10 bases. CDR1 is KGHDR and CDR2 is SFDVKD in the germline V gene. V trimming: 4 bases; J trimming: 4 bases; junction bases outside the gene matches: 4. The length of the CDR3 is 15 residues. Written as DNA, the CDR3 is TGTGCCACCAGTGACCAGACAGGGGGCTCAGATACGCAGTATTTT. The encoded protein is CATSDQTGGSDTQYF.

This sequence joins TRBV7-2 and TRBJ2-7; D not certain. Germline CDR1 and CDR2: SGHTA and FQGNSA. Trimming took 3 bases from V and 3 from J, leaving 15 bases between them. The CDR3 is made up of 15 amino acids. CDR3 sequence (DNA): TGTGCCAGCAGCTTTGGGTTCTCCTCGTTCTACGAGCAGTACTTC. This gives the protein CASSFGFSSFYEQYF.

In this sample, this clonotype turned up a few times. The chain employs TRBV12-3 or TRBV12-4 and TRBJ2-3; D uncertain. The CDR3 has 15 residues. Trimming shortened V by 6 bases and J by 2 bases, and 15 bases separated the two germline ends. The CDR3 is CASRVTERTTDTQYF. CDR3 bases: TGTGCCAGCAGGGTGACTGAAAGAACCACAGATACGCAGTATTTT.

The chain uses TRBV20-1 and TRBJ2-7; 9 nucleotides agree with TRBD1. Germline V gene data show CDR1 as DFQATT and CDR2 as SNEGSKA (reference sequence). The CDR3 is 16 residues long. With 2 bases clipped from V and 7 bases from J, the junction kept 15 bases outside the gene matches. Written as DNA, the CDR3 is TGCAGTGCTAGAACAGGGGGCCCGACGGCCTACAATGAGCAGTACTTC. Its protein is CSARTGGPTAYNEQYF.

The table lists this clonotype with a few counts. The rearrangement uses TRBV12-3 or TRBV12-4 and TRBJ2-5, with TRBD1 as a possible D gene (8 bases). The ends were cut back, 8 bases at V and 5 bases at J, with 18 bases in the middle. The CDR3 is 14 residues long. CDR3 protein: CASQRTGGGETQYF. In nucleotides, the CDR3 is TGTGCCAGCCAGAGAACAGGGGGAGGGGAGACCCAGTACTTC.

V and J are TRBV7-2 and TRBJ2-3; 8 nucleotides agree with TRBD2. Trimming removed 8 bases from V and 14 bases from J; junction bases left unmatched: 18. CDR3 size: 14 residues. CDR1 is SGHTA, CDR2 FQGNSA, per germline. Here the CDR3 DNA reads TGTGCCAGCGCCCGGGGGGGGGAGCACAGATACGCGTATTTT. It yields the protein CASARGGEHRYAYF.

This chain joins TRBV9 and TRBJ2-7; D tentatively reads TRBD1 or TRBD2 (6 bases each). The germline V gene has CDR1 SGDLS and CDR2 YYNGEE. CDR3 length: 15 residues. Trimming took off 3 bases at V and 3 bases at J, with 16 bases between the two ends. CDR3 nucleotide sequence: TGTGCCAGCAGCGCCCAAGGGGGGATTGGCTACGAGCAGTACTTC. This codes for CASSAQGGIGYEQYF. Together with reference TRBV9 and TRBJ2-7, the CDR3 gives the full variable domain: DSGVTQTPKHLITATGQRVTLRCSPRSGDLSVYWYQQSLDQGLQFLIQYYNGEERAKGNILERFSAQQFPDLHSELNLSSLELGDSALYFCASSAQGGIGYEQYFGPGTRLTVT.